This T cell receptor (beta chain) was sequenced for a study of cytomegalovirus exposure and HLA in healthy donors. From the 120-subject validation cohort, which was separate from the roughly 680-subject first cohort, the donors were drawn. After removal of 2 bases from V and 3 bases from J, the junction contained 4 bases not matched to a gene. CDR3 length equals 15 residues. CDR1 and CDR2 (germline): SGHTA, FQGNSA. The method was immunoSEQ multiplex PCR; TCRdb's version includes in-frame clones alone and lacks a portion of them. This table holds over 200,000 clones, 85% to 90% found once. Remarks on this clone: Its antigen is undetermined.

Whole-study findings and limits: Testing in vitro showed a few CMV-associated chains specific for CMV antigens. Subsequent analysis showed first-cohort TCR clusters tending to co-occur in more than 90 validation repertoires. Overall, around 160 TCR beta chains were annotated as cytomegalovirus-associated.

Input material: PBMCs. The source is a woman aged 18-29 years in good health and CMV-seronegative. The chain recombines TRBV7-2 with TRBJ1-5; 7 positions match TRBD1. DNA of the CDR3: TGTGCCAGCAGCTTATTTGGGACAGACAATCAGCCCCAGCATTTT. Amino acid sequence: CASSLFGTDNQPQHF. The full variable domain, in which reference TRBV7-2 and TRBJ1-5 provide the parts outside the CDR3, is GAGVSQSPSNKVTEKGKDVELRCDPISGHTALYWYRQSLGQGLEFLIYFQGNSAPDKSGLPSDRFSAERTGGSVSTLTIQRTQQEDSAVYLCASSLFGTDNQPQHFGDGTRLSIL.